What follows are 25 T cell receptor beta chains derived from one specimen sequenced in a study of shared clonotypes between healthy human individuals. TCRdb's table, derived via immunoSEQ multiplex PCR, lists solely in-frame clones and lacks some. The sample yields 450,000 to 550,000 clones, around 79% seen once. The sequenced material came from PBMCs. The receptor set was obtained from a woman aged 40-49 years in good health. Some clones in this sample may be carry-over from other donors' samples.

The chain carries TRBV27 and TRBJ2-7; D uncertain. The V end was cut by 11 bases, the J end by 4 bases, with 15 bases between. This CDR3 region has 12 residues. CDR1 and CDR2 from the germline V gene are MNHEY and SMNVEV (reference sequence). CDR3 coding DNA: TGTGCCGCCAAAATGTTAGAATACGAGCAGTACTTC. Its protein product is CAAKMLEYEQYF.

This chain connects TRBV28 to TRBJ2-3; D gene ambiguous. This CDR3 contains 13 residues. Germline V lookup: CDR1 MDHEN, CDR2 SYDVKM. V lost 3 bases, J lost 2 bases, and 6 bases lay in between. CDR3 amino acids: CASSFVATDTQYF. Written as DNA, the CDR3 is TGTGCCAGCAGTTTTGTAGCCACAGATACGCAGTATTTT.

The rearrangement joins TRBV7-8 to TRBJ2-7; TRBD2 matches 13 bases. Germline V CDR1 and CDR2: SGHVS, FQNEAQ. The V gene end was trimmed by 3 bases and the J gene end by 5 bases; junction bases not matched to a gene: 10. This CDR3 spans 17 amino acids. CDR3 in DNA: TGTGCCAGCAGCTTTGACGGACTAGCGGGAGCTCTCGACGAGCAGTACTTC. Its translation: CASSFDGLAGALDEQYF.

The gene calls are TRBV6-5 and TRBJ1-2, with 8 bases that match TRBD1. V lost 5 bases to trimming and J lost 4 bases; unmatched junction nucleotides: 6. Germline loops: CDR1 MNHEY, CDR2 SVGAGI. This CDR3 comprises 14 residues. The CDR3 coding sequence is TGTGCCAGCAGTACGGACAGGGAGGCCTATGGCTACACCTTC. This translates into CASSTDREAYGYTF.

This clone has more than one count but fewer than ten. The DNA for the CDR3 is TGTGCCAGCAGTTTAGGGGGTCGGGGCTACACCTTC. Protein product: CASSLGGRGYTF. The chain recombines TRBV27 with TRBJ1-2; the D gene is possibly TRBD1 (5 bases). Trimming cost V 2 bases and J 8 bases, with 9 bases left between them. CDR3 length: 12 residues. From germline, CDR1 is MNHEY and CDR2 SMNVEV (reference sequence).

The chain joins TRBV27 to TRBJ1-3; weak D call: TRBD1 (6 bases). There are 16 residues in the CDR3. Trimming stripped 6 bases from V and 3 bases from J, with 18 bases between. Germline CDR1 is MNHEY and CDR2 is SMNVEV (reference sequence). The CDR3 DNA reads as TGTGCCAGCAGCGCCCTAGGGGGGGTAGGTGGAAACACCATATATTTT. As protein: CASSALGGVGGNTIYF.

This clone was observed a few times. The CDR3: CASSSGVGYTF. CDR3 in DNA: TGTGCCAGCAGCTCTGGTGTTGGCTACACCTTC. The chain has TRBV7-9 and TRBJ1-2, with D unresolved. V was pared by 4 bases and J by 7 bases, with 7 bases between. CDR1 and CDR2 from the germline V gene are SEHNR and FQNEAQ (reference sequence). This CDR3 has 11 residues.

This rearrangement joins TRBV18 to TRBJ2-7, with D perhaps matching TRBD1 (6 bases). The germline gives CDR1 KGHSH, CDR2 LQKENI. Trimming took 4 bases from V and 1 from J, leaving 11 bases between them. The CDR3 spans 14 residues. CDR3 residues: CASSLEGGSYEQYF. The CDR3 bases are TGTGCCAGCTCACTCGAAGGGGGTTCCTACGAGCAGTACTTC.

This chain links TRBV6-1 with TRBJ2-7, with 9 bases aligning to TRBD1. Germline CDR1 reads MNHNS; CDR2 reads SASEGT. The CDR3 has 15 amino acids. J lost 1 base, V lost 5 bases, and 6 bases had no gene match. Here the CDR3 reads CASSLATGGSYEQYF. The CDR3 coding sequence is TGTGCCAGCAGTCTAGCGACAGGGGGGTCCTACGAGCAGTACTTC.

The V call is TRBV11-2, the J call TRBJ2-1, with a tentative D call TRBD2 (6 bases). Trimming took off 1 base at V and 7 bases at J, with 8 bases between the two ends. The CDR3 totals 13 residues. Germline lookup yields CDR1 SGHAT and CDR2 FQNNGV. The CDR3 DNA reads as TGTGCCAGCAGCTTAGCGGCGGGAAATGAGCAGTTCTTC. Protein sequence: CASSLAAGNEQFF.

This clone came up a few times. The chain combines TRBV7-2 with TRBJ1-4, with D perhaps TRBD1 (5 bases). The CDR3 spans 15 residues. Germline loops: CDR1 SGHTA, CDR2 FQGNSA. With 1 base removed from V and 8 bases from J, the gap between germline ends came to 14 bases. CDR3 bases: TGTGCCAGCAGCTTAGGCGGCAGGGTACACGAAAAACTGTTTTTT. This translates into CASSLGGRVHEKLFF.

CDR3 sequence reads: CASSSGQGHQETQYF. CDR3 sequence (DNA): TGTGCCAGCAGCTCAGGACAGGGGCATCAAGAGACCCAGTACTTC. V usage is TRBV6-5 and J usage is TRBJ2-5, with TRBD1 matching over 9 bases. V trimming: 6 bases; J trimming: 2 bases; junction bases outside the gene matches: 7. CDR3 size: 15 residues. Germline values: CDR1 MNHEY, CDR2 SVGAGI.

V and J are TRBV7-2 and TRBJ2-5; tentative D call: TRBD2 (5 bases). The V gene lost 5 bases and the J gene lost 9 bases, with 22 bases spanning the gap. The CDR3 sequence is 15 residues long. Germline V lookup: CDR1 SGHTA, CDR2 FQGNSA. The CDR3 sequence: CASSQNQITSEAQYF. CDR3 in DNA: TGTGCCAGCAGCCAAAATCAGATCACATCGGAGGCCCAGTACTTC.

The chain employs TRBV5-1 and TRBJ2-1, with 10 bases that match TRBD2. The germline V gene encodes CDR1 SGHRS and CDR2 YFSETQ. The CDR3 loop spans 17 amino acids. The V gene end was trimmed by 3 bases and the J gene end by 0 bases; junction bases not matched to a gene: 6. CDR3 sequence: CASSSEASGSSYNEQFF. The CDR3 DNA sequence: TGCGCCAGCAGCTCGGAGGCTAGCGGGAGCTCCTACAATGAGCAGTTCTTC. Using reference TRBV5-1 and TRBJ2-1 for the parts outside the CDR3, the full variable domain is KAGVTQTPRYLIKTRGQQVTLSCSPISGHRSVSWYQQTPGQGLQFLFEYFSETQRNKGNFPGRFSGRQFSNSRSEMNVSTLELGDSALYLCASSSEASGSSYNEQFFGPGTRLTVL.

This clone was detected only once. A far larger clone is only one base removed, so a read error is likely. The V gene is TRBV15, the J gene TRBJ1-1; D perhaps matches TRBD1 (5 bases). The CDR3 is 15 amino acids. Germline CDR1 is LNHNV and CDR2 is YYDKDF (reference sequence). As DNA, the CDR3 is TGTGCCACCGGCAGAGTAGGGGCTAGGAACACTGAAGCTTTCTTT. This translates into CATGRVGARNTEAFF.

The chain has TRBV7-9 and TRBJ2-3, with 13 bases matching TRBD2. The trim removed 10 bases at V and 4 bases at J, leaving 2 bases unmatched. This CDR3 contains 13 residues. The germline gives CDR1 SEHNR, CDR2 FQNEAQ (reference sequence). The CDR3 sequence is CATGLAGSDTQYF. Written as DNA, the CDR3 is TGTGCCACGGGACTAGCGGGATCAGATACGCAGTATTTT.

The chain couples TRBV29-1 to TRBJ2-1; 10 bases align to TRBD2. V was pared by 5 bases and J by 4 bases, with 11 bases of the junction left unmatched. Germline-derived CDR1 and CDR2 are SQVTM and ANQGSEA. The length of the CDR3 is 16 residues. CDR3 DNA: TGCAGCGTTAAAAGTACCCTAGCGGGGGATTACAATGAGCAGTTCTTC. Protein product: CSVKSTLAGDYNEQFF.

This clone was picked up one time. The chain combines TRBV10-3 with TRBJ1-1; 9 nucleotides agree with TRBD1. Losses at the gene ends were 0 bases for V and 0 bases for J; bases not matched to a gene: 5. Germline V gene data show CDR1 as ENHRY and CDR2 as SYGVKD. The CDR3 runs 17 residues. In nucleotides, the CDR3 is TGTGCCATCAGTGAGTCAATGACAGGGGGATTGAACACTGAAGCTTTCTTT. This codes for CAISESMTGGLNTEAFF.

In its sample, this clone was seen a few times. The chain combines TRBV18 with TRBJ2-5; TRBD2 might be the D (6 bases). This CDR3 has 16 amino acids. Germline CDR1 reads KGHSH; CDR2 reads LQKENI. V lost 3 bases and J lost 11, with 25 bases in between. This chain's CDR3 is CASSPIGSGSGWEQYF. In DNA form, the CDR3 reads TGTGCCAGCTCACCGATCGGTAGCGGCTCAGGGTGGGAGCAGTACTTC.

This clone is termed medium-sized. The gene calls are TRBV5-5 and TRBJ1-2; no reliable D call. The CDR3 has 14 amino acids. The germline V and J ends were trimmed by 0 bases and 2 bases, with 8 bases remaining between them. CDR1 SGHKS and CDR2 YYEKEE come from the germline V gene (reference sequence). As DNA, the CDR3 is TGTGCCAGCAGCTTGGTGGTCAAAAACTATGGCTACACCTTC. It translates to CASSLVVKNYGYTF.

This clone was observed a handful of times. The chain joins TRBV2 to TRBJ1-1; no definite D call. The germline V and J ends were trimmed by 10 bases and 1 base, with 16 bases remaining between them. The CDR3 has 14 residues. Per germline, CDR1 SNHLY and CDR2 FYNNEI. The CDR3 DNA follows: TGTGCCATCCCCCGGGAGACTGAGAACACTGAAGCTTTCTTT. Its protein product is CAIPRETENTEAFF.

The chain recombines TRBV6-1 with TRBJ2-2; weak D call: TRBD1 (6 bases). Germline V gives CDR1 MNHNS, CDR2 SASEGT. The CDR3 length is 15 residues. The germline V and J ends were trimmed by 6 bases and 2 bases, with 13 bases remaining between them. This CDR3 reads CASRGSDRNTGELFF. In DNA form, the CDR3 reads TGTGCCAGCAGGGGATCGGACAGAAACACCGGGGAGCTGTTTTTT.

The V call is TRBV28, the J call TRBJ1-1; tentatively, D is TRBD1 (5 bases). Germline V gives CDR1 MDHEN, CDR2 SYDVKM. This CDR3 contains 15 residues. Trimming removed 10 bases from V and 0 bases from J, with 18 bases in between. CDR3 region: CATRWGGGVNTEAFF. The CDR3 bases are TGTGCCACCCGATGGGGGGGAGGGGTGAACACTGAAGCTTTCTTT.

In nucleotides, the CDR3 is TGTGCCAGCAGTTTAACTCCCGGGGGTTTTGGGGAGGGGCAGTACTTC. This sequence encodes CASSLTPGGFGEGQYF. V gene TRBV28 combines with J gene TRBJ2-7, with 7 bases fitting TRBD2. The V and J ends lost 2 bases and 9 bases, in that order; junction bases with no gene match: 16. The CDR3 covers 16 residues. Per germline, CDR1 MDHEN and CDR2 SYDVKM.

The chain links TRBV18 to TRBJ2-7; D call uncertain. The CDR3 contains 15 residues. V was clipped by 3 bases and J by 6 bases, with 18 bases between them. The germline gives CDR1 KGHSH, CDR2 LQKENI. Written as DNA, the CDR3 is TGTGCCAGCTCACCGCTACGCAGCGCCGAAGGCGAGCAGTACTTC. Protein: CASSPLRSAEGEQYF.